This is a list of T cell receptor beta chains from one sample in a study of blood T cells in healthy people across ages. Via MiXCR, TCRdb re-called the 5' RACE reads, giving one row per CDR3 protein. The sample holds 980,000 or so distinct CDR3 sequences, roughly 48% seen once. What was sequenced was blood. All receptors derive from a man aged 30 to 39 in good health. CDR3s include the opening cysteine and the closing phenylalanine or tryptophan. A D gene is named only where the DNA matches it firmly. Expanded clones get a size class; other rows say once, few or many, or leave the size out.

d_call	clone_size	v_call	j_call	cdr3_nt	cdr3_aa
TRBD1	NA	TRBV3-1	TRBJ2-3	TGTGCCAGCAGCCAAGAGGGACAGGGCACAGATACGCAGTATTTT	CASSQEGQGTDTQYF
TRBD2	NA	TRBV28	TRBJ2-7	TGTGCCAGCAGCCTGACTAGCGGGGCCCTAGGTAGCAATGAGCAGTACTTC	CASSLTSGALGSNEQYF
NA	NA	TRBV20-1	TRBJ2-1	TGCAGTGCTGGGAATTACAATGAGCAGTTCTTC	CSAGNYNEQFF
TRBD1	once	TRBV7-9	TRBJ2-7	TGTGCCAGCAGCACACGGGACAGGGGAAACTCCTACGAGCAGTACTTC	CASSTRDRGNSYEQYF
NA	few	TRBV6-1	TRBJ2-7	TGTGCCAGCCTTGGAGCAGGCCACGAGCAGTACTTC	CASLGAGHEQYF
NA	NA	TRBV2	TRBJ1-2	TGTGCCAGCAGTGAAGCGACAGTCTATGGCTACACCTTC	CASSEATVYGYTF
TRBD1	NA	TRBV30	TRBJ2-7	TGTGCCTGGAGTACGCGGACAGGGTTTTCTCACGAGCAGTACTTC	CAWSTRTGFSHEQYF
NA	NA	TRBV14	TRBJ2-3	TGTGCCAGCAGCCAAGAACGTGGCGTCACAGATACGCAGTATTTT	CASSQERGVTDTQYF
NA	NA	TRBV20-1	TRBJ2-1	TGCAGTGCTAGAGAAATCAATCAGCAGTTCTTC	CSAREINQQFF
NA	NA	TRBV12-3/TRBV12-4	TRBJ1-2	TGTGCCAGCAGTTTGGGGGTACCCAGCTATGGCTACACCTTC	CASSLGVPSYGYTF
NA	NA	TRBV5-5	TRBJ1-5	TGTGCCAGCAGCTTGGATCAAGGCGGGGTACGGCAGCCCCAGCATTTT	CASSLDQGGVRQPQHF
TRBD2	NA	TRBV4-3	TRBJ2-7	TGCGCCAGCAGCCAAGAGAGGGCTAGCGGGGGTCACGAGCAGTACTTC	CASSQERASGGHEQYF
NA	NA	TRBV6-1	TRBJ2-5	TGTGCCAGCACCCCCAGAAGGCCTACCGTGGTAGGGACCCAGTACTTC	CASTPRRPTVVGTQYF
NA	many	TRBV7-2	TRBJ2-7	TGTGCCAGCAGCCCAAGCTTCAAGTCCTACGAGCAGTACTTC	CASSPSFKSYEQYF
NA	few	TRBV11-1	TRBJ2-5	TGTGCCAGCAGCATTCAGACAGGCCCTCAAGAGACCCAGTACTTC	CASSIQTGPQETQYF